The 28 T cell receptor beta chains listed next were all sequenced from one sample in a study of blood T cell repertoires in COVID-19. Sequenced by immunoSEQ multiplex PCR; TCRdb stores in-frame clones only, minus some. The sample consists of a few hundred thousand clones, 80% to 90% of them appearing once. The source material was peripheral blood. All receptors come from a man aged 60-69 years who had recovered from COVID-19.

The gene calls are TRBV7-2 and TRBJ2-5; D is ambiguous. Germline V lookup: CDR1 SGHTA, CDR2 FQGNSA. The CDR3 is 13 amino acids. Trimming removed 5 bases at V and 5 bases at J, with 12 bases between. CDR3 sequence: CASSEHVGETQYF. The CDR3 bases are TGTGCCAGCAGCGAGCACGTGGGCGAGACCCAGTACTTC.

This clone was found once. This chain links TRBV29-1 with TRBJ2-7; TRBD1 aligns across 7 bases. Unmatched junction bases numbered 12, after V lost 7 bases and J lost 0 bases. CDR3 size: 15 residues. In germline, CDR1 is SQVTM, CDR2 ANQGSEA. CDR3 region: CSAKTGTESSYEQYF. As DNA, the CDR3 is TGCAGCGCGAAAACCGGGACAGAGAGCTCCTACGAGCAGTACTTC.

Concerning this clone itself: At one end the junction does not follow the germline gene, possibly because of a read error. V is TRBV3-1 (or the pseudogene TRBV3-2) and J is TRBJ1-1; D is undetermined. This CDR3 is built from 11 residues. Germline V gene data show CDR1 as LGHDT and CDR2 as YNNKEL (reference sequence). This CDR3 is CASSPPEEGGF. The CDR3 bases are TGTGCCAGCAGCCCCCCTGAAGAGGGCGGCTTT.

The chain links TRBV5-4 to TRBJ1-1; D possibly corresponds to TRBD1 (5 bases). The CDR3 contains 14 residues. Germline-derived CDR1 and CDR2 are SGHNT and YYREEE (reference sequence). Trimming stripped 7 bases from V and 0 bases from J, with 13 bases between. The CDR3 spells CASGGRGMNTEAFF. Here the CDR3 DNA reads TGTGCCAGCGGAGGGAGGGGCATGAACACTGAAGCTTTCTTT. The full variable domain, its missing parts supplied by reference TRBV5-4 and TRBJ1-1, is ETGVTQSPTHLIKTRGQQVTLRCSSQSGHNTVSWYQQALGQGPQFIFQYYREEENGRGNFPPRFSGLQFPNYSSELNVNALELDDSALYLCASGGRGMNTEAFFGQGTRLTVV.

The rearrangement joins TRBV19 to TRBJ1-2; D not certain. V was shortened by 3 bases and J by 4 bases, with 15 bases between the two germline ends. This CDR3 has 15 amino acids. CDR1 LNHDA and CDR2 SQIVND come from the germline V gene (reference sequence). The CDR3 sequence: CASSMGNGLLYGYTF. The CDR3 nucleotides are TGTGCCAGTAGTATGGGAAACGGACTGCTCTATGGCTACACCTTC.

The chain combines TRBV20-1 with TRBJ1-1; D uncertain. The germline V gene encodes CDR1 DFQATT and CDR2 SNEGSKA (reference sequence). V was clipped by 3 bases and J by 7 bases, with 9 bases between them. This CDR3 comprises 11 residues. CDR3 sequence: CSASDGGEAFF. The DNA for the CDR3 is TGCAGTGCTAGTGACGGCGGTGAAGCTTTCTTT.

This chain connects TRBV12-3 or TRBV12-4 to TRBJ1-4; D not resolved. This CDR3 has 13 amino acids. V gave up 2 bases and J gave up 7 bases, with 8 bases separating them. This CDR3 reads CASSLRTGEKLFF. The CDR3 DNA reads TGTGCCAGCAGTTTAAGAACGGGTGAAAAACTGTTTTTT.

This chain links TRBV19 with TRBJ1-2, with TRBD1 as a possible D gene (5 bases). The ends were cut back, 3 bases at V and 1 base at J, with 12 bases in the middle. The CDR3 length is 15 residues. Germline-derived CDR1 and CDR2 are LNHDA and SQIVND (reference sequence). The CDR3 region has the DNA TGTGCCAGTAGTATTTCAGGGATAGTTAACTATGGCTACACCTTC. Translated: CASSISGIVNYGYTF.

The V gene is TRBV5-1, the J gene TRBJ2-7; 11 nucleotides agree with TRBD2. V shed 5 bases, J shed 5 bases, and the junction held 6 bases outside the gene matches. Per germline, CDR1 SGHRS and CDR2 YFSETQ. CDR3 length equals 14 residues. The CDR3 DNA is TGCGCCAGCAGGCTGACTAGCGGGGTTAACGAGCAGTACTTC. Its translation: CASRLTSGVNEQYF.

This clone was detected once. The CDR3 sequence: CASSRVWGANTGELFF. The CDR3 nucleotides read TGCGCCAGCAGCCGGGTATGGGGAGCGAACACCGGGGAGCTGTTTTTT. This chain uses TRBV5-1 with TRBJ2-2, with D possibly matching TRBD2 (5 bases). There are 16 residues in the CDR3. V was pared by 4 bases and J by 0 bases, with 13 bases between. From germline, CDR1 is SGHRS and CDR2 YFSETQ. The whole variable domain, remainder taken from reference TRBV5-1 and TRBJ2-2, is KAGVTQTPRYLIKTRGQQVTLSCSPISGHRSVSWYQQTPGQGLQFLFEYFSETQRNKGNFPGRFSGRQFSNSRSEMNVSTLELGDSALYLCASSRVWGANTGELFFGEGSRLTVL.

This clone appeared a few times. V and J are TRBV28 and TRBJ1-6; D not certain. Germline V CDR1 and CDR2: MDHEN, SYDVKM. V dropped 6 bases and J dropped 10 bases, with 16 bases sitting between them. The CDR3 extends over 14 amino acids. The CDR3 reads CASSPGGLRSPLHF. In DNA, the CDR3 is TGTGCCAGCAGCCCCGGAGGTTTAAGGTCACCCCTCCACTTT.

For the CDR3, the DNA is TGTGCCAGTAGTATAACCCCGACAGGGAACACTGAAGCTTTCTTT. Translated: CASSITPTGNTEAFF. The gene calls are TRBV19 and TRBJ1-1; tentative D call: TRBD1 (6 bases). This CDR3 has 15 amino acids. V was pared by 2 bases and J by 1 base, with 11 bases between. Germline loops: CDR1 LNHDA, CDR2 SQIVND (reference sequence). The variable domain in full, completed from reference TRBV19 and TRBJ1-1, reads DGGITQSPKYLFRKEGQNVTLSCEQNLNHDAMYWYRQDPGQGLRLIYYSQIVNDFQKGDIAEGYSVSREKKESFPLTVTSAQKNPTAFYLCASSITPTGNTEAFFGQGTRLTVV.

The chain carries TRBV12-5 and TRBJ2-3; TRBD1 might be the D (6 bases). Germline V CDR1 and CDR2: LGHNT, FRNRAP. The CDR3 covers 14 residues. The germline V and J ends were trimmed by 3 bases and 2 bases, with 9 bases remaining between them. CDR3 sequence (DNA): TGTGCTAGTGGTTTCGGACAGTCCACAGATACGCAGTATTTT. Protein sequence: CASGFGQSTDTQYF.

This clone came up once. The chain couples TRBV12-3 or TRBV12-4 to TRBJ1-1; D gene uncertain. The CDR3 is 12 amino acids. V lost 3 bases to trimming and J lost 6 bases, with 8 bases between them. The CDR3 coding sequence is TGTGCCAGCAGTTTCACGGTGGCTGAAGCTTTCTTT. Its protein is CASSFTVAEAFF.

The chain carries TRBV5-6 and TRBJ2-2, with 12 bases aligning to TRBD1. J was trimmed by 4 bases and V by 4 bases; bases with no gene match: 2. This CDR3 comprises 15 residues. Germline lookup yields CDR1 SGHDT and CDR2 YYEEEE. For the CDR3, the DNA is TGTGCCAGCAGCCGGGACAGGGGGCTCACCGGGGAGCTGTTTTTT. Its protein product is CASSRDRGLTGELFF.

The CDR3 sequence is CASSFQGPSNQPQHF. As DNA, the CDR3 is TGTGCCAGCAGTTTCCAGGGGCCCTCAAATCAGCCCCAGCATTTT. The V call is TRBV28, the J call TRBJ1-5; TRBD1 is a possible D gene (6 bases). The CDR3 spans 15 residues. Germline values: CDR1 MDHEN, CDR2 SYDVKM. Trimming left V 3 bases short and J 4 bases short, with 13 bases between. Full variable domain (missing parts from reference TRBV28 and TRBJ1-5): DVKVTQSSRYLVKRTGEKVFLECVQDMDHENMFWYRQDPGLGLRLIYFSYDVKMKEKGDIPEGYSVSREKKERFSLILESASTNQTSMYLCASSFQGPSNQPQHFGDGTRLSIL.

The chain employs TRBV2 and TRBJ2-7, with 10 bases lining up with TRBD2. V gave up 6 bases and J gave up 3 bases; unmatched junction bases: 2. The germline V gene encodes CDR1 SNHLY and CDR2 FYNNEI. This CDR3 is 13 amino acids long. CDR3 bases: TGTGCCAGCAGGGTAGCGGGAGGCTACGAGCAGTACTTC. It codes for CASRVAGGYEQYF.

The chain employs TRBV27 and TRBJ2-7, with 8 bases identical to TRBD1. The germline gives CDR1 MNHEY, CDR2 SMNVEV (reference sequence). With V trimmed by 5 bases and J by 6 bases, 12 bases remained unmatched. This CDR3 spans 15 amino acids. For the CDR3, the DNA is TGTGCCAGCAGTCTGGGAAACAGGGGGAGGTCCGAGCAGTACTTC. Translation gives CASSLGNRGRSEQYF.

The chain employs TRBV28 and TRBJ1-2; 8 bases fit TRBD1. Germline loops: CDR1 MDHEN, CDR2 SYDVKM. V was clipped by 5 bases and J by 8 bases; unmatched bases: 13. The CDR3 has 15 amino acids. The CDR3 DNA follows: TGTGCCAGCAGTCCCCCTGGCAGGGGGCAGGGAGGCTACACCTTC. Amino acid sequence: CASSPPGRGQGGYTF.

V and J are TRBV9 and TRBJ2-3; D possibly corresponds to TRBD1 (6 bases). CDR3 length: 16 amino acids. V lost 2 bases to trimming and J lost 1 base, with 14 bases between them. CDR1 and CDR2 (germline): SGDLS, YYNGEE. CDR3 DNA: TGTGCCAGCAGCGTGGCCCCCGCAGGGGGCACAGATACGCAGTATTTT. Translating gives CASSVAPAGGTDTQYF.

V gene TRBV28 combines with J gene TRBJ2-7; D gene ambiguous. Germline-derived CDR1 and CDR2 are MDHEN and SYDVKM. The CDR3 extends over 15 amino acids. Trimming shortened V by 4 bases and J by 5 bases, and 18 bases separated the two germline ends. The chain's CDR3 is CASSSSAAGKDEQYF. The CDR3 DNA is TGTGCCAGCAGTTCGTCCGCCGCAGGAAAGGACGAGCAGTACTTC.

The chain links TRBV2 to TRBJ2-5; 8 bases are a match to TRBD2. Germline CDR1 SNHLY, CDR2 FYNNEI. After removal of 6 bases from V and 5 bases from J, the junction contained 8 bases not matched to a gene. The CDR3 consists of 14 residues. The chain's CDR3 is CASRKVGGGETQYF. The CDR3 bases are TGTGCCAGCAGAAAGGTTGGCGGGGGGGAGACCCAGTACTTC.

This chain links TRBV30 with TRBJ1-1, with TRBD1 as a possible D gene (6 bases). CDR3 length equals 12 residues. V was cut by 2 bases and J by 6 bases, with 10 bases left in between. Germline assignment: CDR1 GTSNPN and CDR2 SVGIG (reference sequence). CDR3 residues: CAWSPGQPEAFF. The CDR3 coding sequence is TGTGCCTGGAGTCCAGGACAGCCTGAAGCTTTCTTT.

The genes are TRBV6-5 and TRBJ1-6, with D possibly matching TRBD1 (5 bases). Between the trimmed V and J ends, which lost 9 bases and 11 bases, there was a span of 17 bases. The CDR3 totals 13 residues. The V gene's germline CDR1 is MNHEY and CDR2 SVGAGI. The CDR3 nucleotides are TGTGCCAGTTCCCAGGGTGCGTCTCCACCCCTCCACTTT. Its protein is CASSQGASPPLHF.

V is TRBV28 and J is TRBJ2-3; tentative D call: TRBD2 (5 bases). CDR1 MDHEN and CDR2 SYDVKM come from the germline V gene. There are 16 residues in the CDR3. The V end lost 2 bases, the J end lost 3 bases, and 15 bases lay between the germline ends. DNA of the CDR3: TGTGCCAGCAGTTTAATGGGCGGCCGGGGAACAGATACGCAGTATTTT. This gives the protein CASSLMGGRGTDTQYF.

The chain combines TRBV7-2 with TRBJ1-5; 9 bases are a match to TRBD1. Germline V CDR1 and CDR2: SGHTA, FQGNSA. The CDR3 has 15 residues. Trimming took 7 bases from V and 2 from J; bases not matched to a gene: 6. The CDR3 nucleotides read TGTGCCAGCAACTTCCGGACAGGGGGCAATCAGCCCCAGCATTTT. Translated: CASNFRTGGNQPQHF. Drawing the rest from reference TRBV7-2 and TRBJ1-5, the complete variable domain is GAGVSQSPSNKVTEKGKDVELRCDPISGHTALYWYRQSLGQGLEFLIYFQGNSAPDKSGLPSDRFSAERTGGSVSTLTIQRTQQEDSAVYLCASNFRTGGNQPQHFGDGTRLSIL.

Note on this clone: The same CDR3 also results from other DNA sequences found in this sample. The chain employs TRBV9 and TRBJ2-3; 9 positions agree with TRBD2. V was pared by 0 bases and J by 1 base, with 3 bases of the junction left unmatched. The CDR3 runs 16 residues. Germline V lookup: CDR1 SGDLS, CDR2 YYNGEE. The CDR3 bases are TGTGCCAGCAGCGTAGCGCCTAGCGGGGGCACAGATACGCAGTATTTT. This sequence encodes CASSVAPSGGTDTQYF.

The chain couples TRBV7-3 to TRBJ2-1; 8 bases are a match to TRBD2. V lost 0 bases to trimming and J lost 5 bases; unmatched junction nucleotides: 3. This CDR3 comprises 15 residues. The germline gives CDR1 SGHTA, CDR2 FQGTGA. CDR3 DNA sequence: TGTGCCAGCAGCTTAACTAGCGGGGCCGACAATGAGCAGTTCTTC. This sequence encodes CASSLTSGADNEQFF.